These 23 T cell receptor beta chains came from one sample sequenced in a study of early T cells in non-severe SARS-CoV-2 infection. TCRdb re-derived calls from the 5' RACE reads in MiXCR, one entry per CDR3 protein. The table lists 25,000 to 35,000 distinct CDR3 sequences, about 6% of them singletons. The sample consisted of whole blood, taken at baseline. These receptors all stem from an adult who was a healthcare worker with PCR-confirmed SARS-CoV-2 infection or an uninfected control (not recorded which).

This clonotype has at least ten counts. V usage is TRBV12-3 or TRBV12-4 and J usage is TRBJ2-2, with 7 bases that match TRBD2. The trim removed 7 bases at V and 6 bases at J, leaving 11 bases unmatched. This CDR3 has 15 residues. Written as DNA, the CDR3 is TGTGCCAGCAACCCTAGGGAGGGGAAAGCCGGGGAGCTGTTTTTT. Its protein product is CASNPREGKAGELFF.

This clonotype was counted only a few times. V usage is TRBV19 and J usage is TRBJ1-1; maybe TRBD1 (5 bases). Trimming removed 6 bases from V and 0 bases from J, with 11 bases in between. The germline V gene has CDR1 LNHDA and CDR2 SQIVND (reference sequence). The CDR3 is 14 amino acids. The CDR3 sequence: CASRGTSMNTEAFF. The CDR3, as DNA: TGTGCCAGTAGAGGGACGAGCATGAACACTGAAGCTTTCTTT. The full variable domain, completed using reference TRBV19 and TRBJ1-1, is DGGITQSPKYLFRKEGQNVTLSCEQNLNHDAMYWYRQDPGQGLRLIYYSQIVNDFQKGDIAEGYSVSREKKESFPLTVTSAQKNPTAFYLCASRGTSMNTEAFFGQGTRLTVV.

This clonotype was seen many times. The V call is TRBV6-6, the J call TRBJ2-2; no firm D call. V was cut by 2 bases and J by 5 bases, with 12 bases left in between. This CDR3 comprises 15 residues. The germline V gene has CDR1 MNHNY and CDR2 SVGAGI (reference sequence). In DNA form, the CDR3 reads TGTGCCAGCAGTTACAAAAGGCCCTCGACCGGGGAGCTGTTTTTT. Translation: CASSYKRPSTGELFF.

This clonotype showed up many times. This chain uses TRBV5-1 with TRBJ2-7; D perhaps matches TRBD1 (5 bases). The ends were cut back, 1 base at V and 1 base at J, with 9 bases in the middle. The CDR3 runs to 14 residues. Germline loops: CDR1 SGHRS, CDR2 YFSETQ. In DNA form, the CDR3 reads TGCGCCAGCAGCTTGACAGGCCAGTCCTACGAGCAGTACTTC. This translates into CASSLTGQSYEQYF.

The table lists this clonotype with many counts. This chain connects TRBV7-2 to TRBJ1-2; D gene unclear. Trimming removed 4 bases from V and 3 bases from J, with 9 bases in between. This CDR3 is built from 13 residues. Germline V gene lookup returns CDR1 SGHTA and CDR2 FQGNSA. CDR3 DNA sequence: TGTGCCAGCAGCTCGCAGGATTACTATGGCTACACCTTC. Translated: CASSSQDYYGYTF. The full variable domain, its missing parts supplied by reference TRBV7-2 and TRBJ1-2, is GAGVSQSPSNKVTEKGKDVELRCDPISGHTALYWYRQSLGQGLEFLIYFQGNSAPDKSGLPSDRFSAERTGGSVSTLTIQRTQQEDSAVYLCASSSQDYYGYTFGSGTRLTVV.

This clonotype was seen more than once but under ten times. The CDR3 sequence is CASSHKGFSPLHF. In DNA, the CDR3 is TGTGCCAGCAGCCACAAAGGGTTCTCACCCCTCCACTTT. The rearrangement uses TRBV7-2 and TRBJ1-6; D not resolved. V was trimmed by 5 bases and J by 10 bases, leaving 12 bases between them. The CDR3 contains 13 residues. Germline V gene lookup returns CDR1 SGHTA and CDR2 FQGNSA.

This clonotype was observed many times. The V call is TRBV14, the J call TRBJ1-2; unclear D gene. V was clipped by 4 bases and J by 4 bases, with 16 bases between them. Looked up from germline, CDR1 is SGHDN and CDR2 is FVKESK. The CDR3 is 15 residues long. In DNA, the CDR3 is TGTGCCAGCAGCCTGCTGAATGTGCAGGCCTATGGCTACACCTTC. Amino acid sequence: CASSLLNVQAYGYTF. The whole variable domain, remainder taken from reference TRBV14 and TRBJ1-2, is EAGVTQFPSHSVIEKGQTVTLRCDPISGHDNLYWYRRVMGKEIKFLLHFVKESKQDESGMPNNRFLAERTGGTYSTLKVQPAELEDSGVYFCASSLLNVQAYGYTFGSGTRLTVV.

The CDR3 here is CASSLAERAYEQYF. CDR3 DNA: TGCGCCAGCAGCTTGGCGGAGAGGGCCTACGAGCAGTACTTC. The chain couples TRBV5-1 to TRBJ2-7; D is perhaps TRBD2 (5 bases). Trimming removed 0 bases at V and 2 bases at J, with 9 bases between. CDR3 length equals 14 residues. Germline V gene lookup returns CDR1 SGHRS and CDR2 YFSETQ.

This chain links TRBV7-2 with TRBJ2-5; D tentatively fits TRBD1 or TRBD2 (6 bases each). Germline V gene lookup returns CDR1 SGHTA and CDR2 FQGNSA. Deletions cut 5 bases from V and 4 bases from J, with 14 bases between. The CDR3 sequence is 14 residues long. The CDR3 coding sequence is TGTGCCAGCAGCCCAATGGGGGGCCGAGAGACCCAGTACTTC. It specifies CASSPMGGRETQYF.

This clonotype has a count of ten or more. The rearrangement joins TRBV10-3 to TRBJ2-3; D not resolved. V gave up 2 bases and J gave up 4 bases, with 10 bases separating them. Germline lookup yields CDR1 ENHRY and CDR2 SYGVKD. CDR3 size: 14 residues. The CDR3 sequence: CAISEGPAPDTQYF. The CDR3 DNA reads as TGTGCCATCAGTGAGGGTCCCGCGCCAGATACGCAGTATTTT.

Ten or more counts support this clonotype. V usage is TRBV7-9 and J usage is TRBJ2-3, with 8 bases identical to TRBD2. Germline loops: CDR1 SEHNR, CDR2 FQNEAQ (reference sequence). The trim removed 1 base at V and 5 bases at J, leaving 2 bases unmatched. This CDR3 has 14 amino acids. CDR3 loop: CASSLGLAGDTQYF. DNA of the CDR3: TGTGCCAGCAGCTTAGGGCTAGCGGGAGATACGCAGTATTTT.

This clonotype occurred many times. V and J are TRBV6-1 and TRBJ2-7, with TRBD1 identical over 7 bases. CDR1 MNHNS and CDR2 SASEGT come from the germline V gene. This CDR3 has 14 residues. J was trimmed by 6 bases and V by 2 bases; bases with no gene match: 7. CDR3 region: CASSERDRVLEQYF. The CDR3 bases are TGTGCCAGCAGTGAACGAGACAGGGTGCTCGAGCAGTACTTC.

This clonotype was recorded at least ten times. J is TRBJ2-7 and V is TRBV12-3 or TRBV12-4; 11 bases align to TRBD1. The CDR3 runs 14 residues. V was clipped by 7 bases and J by 1 base; unmatched bases: 3. In DNA, the CDR3 is TGTGCCAGCAACGGACAGGGGGCTTCCTACGAGCAGTACTTC. It encodes CASNGQGASYEQYF.

This clonotype showed up many times. The V and J genes are TRBV30 and TRBJ2-3; TRBD2 is a possible D gene (6 bases). The germline CDR1 and CDR2 sequences are GTSNPN and SVGIG (reference sequence). V dropped 0 bases and J dropped 1 base, with 8 bases sitting between them. CDR3 length: 14 amino acids. The DNA of the CDR3 is TGTGCCTGGAGTGTGACGGGGGGCACAGATACGCAGTATTTT. Its translation: CAWSVTGGTDTQYF.

V usage is TRBV14 and J usage is TRBJ2-1; maybe TRBD2 (5 bases). V was clipped by 4 bases and J by 8 bases, with 15 bases between them. The germline V gene has CDR1 SGHDN and CDR2 FVKESK. The CDR3 runs 14 residues. The CDR3 nucleotides are TGTGCCAGCAGCCCTTTTGGCGGGCGGGATGAGCAGTTCTTC. Translation: CASSPFGGRDEQFF.

This clonotype was detected ten times or more. J is TRBJ2-5 and V is TRBV19, with D unresolved. V was pared by 5 bases and J by 5 bases, with 9 bases between. The germline V gene has CDR1 LNHDA and CDR2 SQIVND (reference sequence). The CDR3 consists of 12 residues. The CDR3: CASSQHWETQYF. The CDR3 DNA reads as TGTGCCAGTAGTCAACACTGGGAGACCCAGTACTTC.

This clonotype was seen only a few times. The chain couples TRBV19 to TRBJ1-4; D is possibly TRBD1 (5 bases). Trimming removed 6 bases at V and 5 bases at J, with 13 bases between. Germline CDR1 reads LNHDA; CDR2 reads SQIVND (reference sequence). This CDR3 is 14 amino acids long. For the CDR3, the DNA is TGTGCCAGTAGAGAGGGACGAGGGAATGAAAAACTGTTTTTT. It codes for CASREGRGNEKLFF. Complete variable domain (other parts from reference TRBV19 and TRBJ1-4): DGGITQSPKYLFRKEGQNVTLSCEQNLNHDAMYWYRQDPGQGLRLIYYSQIVNDFQKGDIAEGYSVSREKKESFPLTVTSAQKNPTAFYLCASREGRGNEKLFFGSGTQLSVL.

CDR3: CASSLRWLQETQYF. CDR3 in DNA: TGTGCCAGCAGCTTACGTTGGCTGCAAGAGACCCAGTACTTC. The genes are TRBV7-8 and TRBJ2-5, with D unclear. There are 14 residues in the CDR3. Germline values: CDR1 SGHVS, CDR2 FQNEAQ. V dropped 2 bases and J dropped 2 bases, with 9 bases sitting between them.

This clonotype was detected many times. The rearrangement joins TRBV12-3 or TRBV12-4 to TRBJ2-3; 7 bases fit TRBD1. CDR3 length: 14 amino acids. J was trimmed by 4 bases and V by 3 bases; bases with no gene match: 4. The CDR3: CASSFDRVADTQYF. The DNA for the CDR3 is TGTGCCAGCAGTTTCGACAGGGTGGCAGATACGCAGTATTTT.

Ten or more counts support this clonotype. The V gene is TRBV11-3, the J gene TRBJ2-1; 8 nucleotides align to TRBD1. Looked up from germline, CDR1 is SGHNT and CDR2 is YENEEA. CDR3 length: 15 amino acids. The junction had 9 bases not matched to a gene; V was cut back by 3 bases and J by 8 bases. The CDR3 sequence: CASSLGQVRGDEQFF. CDR3 coding DNA: TGTGCCAGCAGCTTGGGACAGGTCCGGGGCGATGAGCAGTTCTTC.

In its sample, this clonotype was seen many times. The chain links TRBV5-1 to TRBJ2-1; TRBD1 aligns across 8 bases. J was trimmed by 2 bases and V by 1 base; bases with no gene match: 2. The germline V gene has CDR1 SGHRS and CDR2 YFSETQ. The CDR3 is 15 amino acids. CDR3 amino acids: CASSLLQGAYNEQFF. The CDR3 DNA follows: TGCGCCAGCAGCTTGCTACAGGGGGCCTACAATGAGCAGTTCTTC.

At least ten counts were recorded for this clonotype. A single base separates this from a much larger clone, so it may be a read error. V usage is TRBV5-5 and J usage is TRBJ2-3, with D hard to call. This CDR3 comprises 14 residues. Germline values: CDR1 SGHKS, CDR2 YYEKEE (reference sequence). The CDR3 nucleotides are TGTGCCAGCAGCTCCTTTAGGTACACAGATAAGCAGTATTTT. Its translation: CASSSFRYTDKQYF.

This clonotype appeared many times. The V gene is TRBV7-2, the J gene TRBJ1-1, with TRBD1 as a possible D gene (5 bases). V gave up 7 bases and J gave up 8 bases, with 17 bases separating them. The V gene's germline CDR1 is SGHTA and CDR2 FQGNSA. The length of the CDR3 is 13 residues. The CDR3 coding sequence is TGTGCCAGCAAGCAGGGACTCATGTCGGAAGCTTTCTTT. Protein: CASKQGLMSEAFF.